The 22 T cell receptor beta chains below all came from one sample that was sequenced in a study of beta chain features in type 1 diabetes. Study findings and constraints: Moderate but significant shortening of TCRB CDR3s was recorded in all four CD4+ subsets from Type 1 diabetes patients.

The study reverse transcribed the entire isolated RNA, so it sequenced expressed TCRB transcripts. Sequenced by immunoSEQ multiplex PCR; TCRdb stores in-frame clones only, minus some. The sample holds over 200,000 clones, about a tenth seen once. Their recognized antigens are unknown. Specimen: naive CD4+ T cells from blood. Receptors originate from a man aged 25-40 years with type 1 diabetes.

The V gene is TRBV7-9, the J gene TRBJ2-5; TRBD2 aligns across 7 bases. Losses at the gene ends were 2 bases for V and 5 bases for J; bases not matched to a gene: 5. This CDR3 is built from 14 residues. The germline gives CDR1 SEHNR, CDR2 FQNEAQ (reference sequence). The CDR3, as DNA: TGTGCCAGCAGCTTACTAGCGGTGGGGGAGACCCAGTACTTC. Amino acid sequence: CASSLLAVGETQYF.

This clone has only a few counts. The chain is built from TRBV2 and TRBJ1-1; D unresolved. This CDR3 region has 14 residues. The germline V gene encodes CDR1 SNHLY and CDR2 FYNNEI. V was trimmed by 7 bases and J by 0 bases, leaving 12 bases between them. CDR3 sequence: CASKGLALNTEAFF. The CDR3 DNA reads as TGTGCCAGCAAAGGTCTAGCCCTGAACACTGAAGCTTTCTTT.

The chain has TRBV5-1 and TRBJ2-7; weak D call: TRBD2 (5 bases). The CDR3 contains 14 residues. Germline CDR1 SGHRS, CDR2 YFSETQ. V shed 0 bases and J shed 4 bases, with 11 bases lying between them. CDR3 sequence reads: CASSLGGSYYEQYF. The CDR3 DNA sequence: TGCGCCAGCAGCTTGGGCGGGTCCTATTACGAGCAGTACTTC.

This clone has just a few counts. This sample also contains other DNA sequences that code for the same CDR3. The chain combines TRBV10-3 with TRBJ2-3, with 7 positions matching TRBD2. There are 13 residues in the CDR3. Germline V gene lookup returns CDR1 ENHRY and CDR2 SYGVKD. Trimming took 6 bases from V and 0 from J; bases not matched to a gene: 0. CDR3 amino acids: CAIRGGSTDTQYF. CDR3 nucleotides: TGTGCCATCAGGGGGGGGAGCACAGATACGCAGTATTTT.

This clone was picked up a small number of times. J is TRBJ1-2 and V is TRBV5-4; TRBD1 aligns across 10 bases. The length of the CDR3 is 16 residues. V gave up 1 base and J gave up 4 bases; unmatched junction bases: 7. The V gene's germline CDR1 is SGHNT and CDR2 YYREEE (reference sequence). CDR3 nucleotides: TGTGCCAGCAGCTTGCGGGGGGACAGGGGAGGCTATGGCTACACCTTC. This sequence encodes CASSLRGDRGGYGYTF. The whole variable domain, filled in from reference TRBV5-4 and TRBJ1-2, reads ETGVTQSPTHLIKTRGQQVTLRCSSQSGHNTVSWYQQALGQGPQFIFQYYREEENGRGNFPPRFSGLQFPNYSSELNVNALELDDSALYLCASSLRGDRGGYGYTFGSGTRLTVV.

CDR3 DNA: TGTGCCAGCAGCCAGCGGGGGGCCCACGAAAATGAGCAGTTCTTC. Encoded protein: CASSQRGAHENEQFF. The chain joins TRBV4-2 to TRBJ2-1; 8 bases match TRBD2. The CDR3 covers 15 residues. Germline V lookup: CDR1 LGHNA, CDR2 YNFKEQ. Germline trimming cut 3 bases from V and 7 bases from J; bases unmatched to any gene: 8.

This clone turned up a few times. The chain uses TRBV29-1 and TRBJ1-5; the D gene is possibly TRBD1 (6 bases). CDR1 and CDR2 from the germline V gene are SQVTM and ANQGSEA. The CDR3 totals 12 residues. Trimming cost V 6 bases and J 4 bases, with 10 bases left between them. CDR3 in DNA: TGCAGCGTCGGACAGAGTAATCAGCCCCAGCATTTT. Protein sequence: CSVGQSNQPQHF.

The chain's CDR3 is CASSLDTYGYTF. CDR3 sequence (DNA): TGTGCCAGCAGCTTAGACACCTATGGCTACACCTTC. The V and J genes are TRBV7-9 and TRBJ1-2; no reliable D call. Germline CDR1 is SEHNR and CDR2 is FQNEAQ (reference sequence). The CDR3 is made up of 12 amino acids. V lost 1 base to trimming and J lost 4 bases, with 4 bases between them. Full variable domain (remainder filled in from reference TRBV7-9 and TRBJ1-2): DTGVSQNPRHKITKRGQNVTFRCDPISEHNRLYWYRQTLGQGPEFLTYFQNEAQLEKSRLLSDRFSAERPKGSFSTLEIQRTEQGDSAMYLCASSLDTYGYTFGSGTRLTVV.

The V call is TRBV6-5, the J call TRBJ1-2; 7 bases are a match to TRBD1. The V gene's germline CDR1 is MNHEY and CDR2 SVGAGI. V lost 6 bases and J lost 4; bases outside the gene matches: 5. CDR3 length: 13 residues. CDR3: CASSEGQLYGYTF. CDR3 DNA sequence: TGTGCCAGCAGCGAGGGACAGCTCTATGGCTACACCTTC.

This clone was observed a handful of times. The CDR3 DNA is TGTGCCACCACGCAGGTCCAGCCTAATTCACCCCTCCACTTT. It specifies CATTQVQPNSPLHF. The gene calls are TRBV10-3 and TRBJ1-6; D unclear. The CDR3 spans 14 residues. Between the trimmed V and J ends, which lost 10 bases and 6 bases, there was a span of 16 bases. Germline V gene lookup returns CDR1 ENHRY and CDR2 SYGVKD.

The chain joins TRBV10-3 to TRBJ2-7, with 8 bases lining up with TRBD1. With V trimmed by 2 bases and J by 6 bases, 6 bases remained unmatched. The CDR3 contains 14 residues. Germline V gene sequence: CDR1 ENHRY, CDR2 SYGVKD. This chain's CDR3 is CAISERDTGGEQYF. DNA for the CDR3: TGTGCCATCAGTGAGCGGGACACAGGGGGCGAGCAGTACTTC.

The table lists this clone with a few counts. This chain links TRBV29-1 with TRBJ2-5, with D tentatively TRBD2 (6 bases). V was trimmed by 5 bases and J by 7 bases, leaving 23 bases between them. The CDR3 extends over 15 amino acids. Germline values: CDR1 SQVTM, CDR2 ANQGSEA. Here the CDR3 DNA reads TGCAGCGTTATGGGGAGGCCATCCCGAGAGGGGACCCAGTACTTC. It yields the protein CSVMGRPSREGTQYF.

This clone came up a few times. This chain connects TRBV5-1 to TRBJ2-3; 9 positions match TRBD2. Looked up from germline, CDR1 is SGHRS and CDR2 is YFSETQ. This CDR3 is built from 16 residues. V was pared by 0 bases and J by 2 bases, with 4 bases of the junction left unmatched. CDR3 sequence reads: CASSLGASGVTDTQYF. The CDR3 DNA reads TGCGCCAGCAGCTTGGGGGCTAGCGGGGTCACAGATACGCAGTATTTT.

There are a few counts of this clone. The J gene is TRBJ1-1, the V gene TRBV28, with 7 bases fitting TRBD1. The CDR3 has 15 residues. Germline CDR1 and CDR2: MDHEN and SYDVKM. The V and J ends lost 4 bases and 5 bases, in that order; junction bases with no gene match: 10. The CDR3 coding sequence is TGTGCCAGCAGTTCGCACCAGGGGGTTAGGACTGAAGCTTTCTTT. Its protein is CASSSHQGVRTEAFF.

The genes are TRBV7-6 and TRBJ2-7, with D uncertain. Trimming cost V 3 bases and J 5 bases, with 14 bases left between them. Germline loops: CDR1 SGHVS, CDR2 FNYEAQ. The CDR3 is made up of 14 amino acids. In DNA, the CDR3 is TGTGCCAGCAGCTTTAGGTCATCTCTAGACGAGCAGTACTTC. Protein: CASSFRSSLDEQYF.

The chain has TRBV5-5 and TRBJ2-7, with D perhaps matching TRBD1 (6 bases). In germline, CDR1 is SGHKS, CDR2 YYEKEE (reference sequence). V lost 1 base and J 2 bases, leaving 10 bases between the germline ends. The CDR3 is 14 residues long. This chain's CDR3 is CASSLYGQTYEQYF. As DNA, the CDR3 is TGTGCCAGCAGCTTGTACGGACAGACCTACGAGCAGTACTTC.

The gene calls are TRBV5-4 and TRBJ2-2; 7 bases are shared with TRBD2. Trimming took 0 bases from V and 5 from J; bases not matched to a gene: 10. The germline V gene encodes CDR1 SGHNT and CDR2 YYREEE (reference sequence). This CDR3 has 17 amino acids. The CDR3 is CASSLGASRGKTGELFF. CDR3 in DNA: TGTGCCAGCAGCTTGGGGGCCTCGCGGGGGAAAACCGGGGAGCTGTTTTTT.

In this sample, this clone turned up a few times. V gene TRBV5-4 combines with J gene TRBJ1-1; 7 bases map to TRBD1. This CDR3 spans 13 amino acids. The germline V gene encodes CDR1 SGHNT and CDR2 YYREEE (reference sequence). V was clipped by 7 bases and J by 0 bases; unmatched bases: 3. In DNA form, the CDR3 reads TGTGCCAGCCGAGGACAGGTGAACACTGAAGCTTTCTTT. Translation: CASRGQVNTEAFF.

The chain couples TRBV5-6 to TRBJ2-1; 11 nucleotides align to TRBD1. The CDR3 sequence is 16 residues long. The V segment lost 3 bases and the J segment 4 bases; nucleotides outside the gene matches: 6. Germline V gene data show CDR1 as SGHDT and CDR2 as YYEEEE. The CDR3 DNA follows: TGTGCCAGCAGCTGGGGGACAGGGGGGGCTTACAATGAGCAGTTCTTC. This codes for CASSWGTGGAYNEQFF.

There are a few counts of this clone. This sequence joins TRBV7-9 and TRBJ1-5; 9 nucleotides align to TRBD1. The CDR3 is 15 amino acids. Germline CDR1 is SEHNR and CDR2 is FQNEAQ (reference sequence). V was clipped by 5 bases and J by 4 bases; unmatched bases: 6. CDR3 nucleotide sequence: TGTGCCAGCAGCCCCCGGGGGACAGGGAATCAGCCCCAGCATTTT. It specifies CASSPRGTGNQPQHF.

This clone has more than one count but fewer than ten. V is TRBV7-2 and J is TRBJ1-2, with 7 bases that match TRBD1. Germline-derived CDR1 and CDR2 are SGHTA and FQGNSA. The V and J ends lost 5 bases and 8 bases, in that order; junction bases with no gene match: 8. This CDR3 is built from 13 residues. The CDR3 nucleotides are TGTGCCAGCAGCCCTCAGGGGGTATCAGGCTACACCTTC. Its protein is CASSPQGVSGYTF.

This clone was observed a handful of times. This chain links TRBV11-2 with TRBJ1-2, with D tentatively TRBD1 (6 bases). This CDR3 has 14 amino acids. Trimming left V 5 bases short and J 5 bases short, with 15 bases between. From germline, CDR1 is SGHAT and CDR2 FQNNGV. CDR3 sequence reads: CASSRDRRTYGYTF. Written as DNA, the CDR3 is TGTGCCAGCAGCCGCGACAGGAGGACGTATGGCTACACCTTC.